This TCR beta chain originates from a study of blood T cell repertoires in COVID-19. Clones were read by immunoSEQ multiplex PCR, and TCRdb kept only the in-frame ones, dropping some. The table lists a few hundred thousand clones, roughly nine tenths of them singletons, with 1.2% in the top ten. This clonotype was sampled from a human donor in a cohort exposed to, infected with or recovered from COVID-19 (not recorded which). The donor label of this sample is uncertain. The sample taken for sequencing was PBMCs or T cells enriched from blood (not recorded which).

CDR3 sequence: CARRRRYEQYF. CDR3 coding DNA: TGCGCCAGGCGACGCAGGTACGAGCAGTACTTC. This chain uses TRBV10-1 with TRBJ2-7; D not resolved. The germline CDR1 and CDR2 sequences are WNHNN and SYGVQD (reference sequence). This CDR3 contains 11 residues. Trimming took 9 bases from V and 4 from J, leaving 10 bases between them.